A single sample gave rise to the 17 T cell receptor beta chains below, sequenced in a study of control samples from healthy donors and cancer patients. TCRdb keeps only in-frame clones here, not all; method: immunoSEQ multiplex PCR. The sample records 65,000 to 85,000 clones, roughly 86% being singletons. The sequencing input was PBMCs. All receptors come from a woman between 45 and 60 years old with head and neck cancer.

The V and J genes are TRBV5-5 and TRBJ1-2, with D possibly matching TRBD1 (6 bases). Germline loops: CDR1 SGHKS, CDR2 YYEKEE (reference sequence). This CDR3 has 14 amino acids. The V gene lost 4 bases and the J gene lost 5 bases, with 15 bases spanning the gap. The CDR3 is CASSQSGQDYGYTF. As DNA, the CDR3 is TGTGCCAGCAGCCAATCGGGACAAGATTATGGCTACACCTTC.

This sequence joins TRBV7-7 and TRBJ2-1, with 7 bases fitting TRBD2. V trimming: 1 base; J trimming: 6 bases; junction bases outside the gene matches: 6. The CDR3 consists of 15 residues. Germline V CDR1 and CDR2: SSHAT, FNYEAQ (reference sequence). Here the CDR3 reads CASSLGGTGGNEQFF. The CDR3 region has the DNA TGTGCCAGCAGCTTAGGGGGGACGGGAGGCAATGAGCAGTTCTTC. Full variable domain (rest looked up from reference TRBV7-7 and TRBJ2-1): GAGVSQSPRYKVTKRGQDVTLRCDPISSHATLYWYQQALGQGPEFLTYFNYEAQPDKSGLPSDRFSAERPEGSISTLTIQRTEQRDSAMYRCASSLGGTGGNEQFFGPGTRLTVL.

This rearrangement joins TRBV27 to TRBJ2-1; D possibly corresponds to TRBD1 (6 bases). V lost 6 bases, J lost 5 bases, and 17 bases lay in between. The germline V gene has CDR1 MNHEY and CDR2 SMNVEV (reference sequence). The CDR3 runs to 15 residues. Written as DNA, the CDR3 is TGTGCCAGCAGCCCCCGGCAGGGGTCCCACAATGAGCAGTTCTTC. Amino acid sequence: CASSPRQGSHNEQFF.

The chain combines TRBV6-1 with TRBJ1-5, with unresolved D. CDR1 and CDR2 (germline): MNHNS, SASEGT. Trimming took off 3 bases at V and 5 bases at J, with 5 bases between the two ends. CDR3 length: 12 amino acids. The CDR3 DNA reads TGTGCCAGCAGTGACATCGATCAGCCCCAGCATTTT. Its translation is CASSDIDQPQHF.

The chain is built from TRBV7-6 and TRBJ2-3, with 10 bases matching TRBD1. Germline assignment: CDR1 SGHVS and CDR2 FNYEAQ. The V gene end was trimmed by 1 base and the J gene end by 8 bases; junction bases not matched to a gene: 12. The CDR3 is 17 amino acids. The CDR3 region is CASSLGRPGQGPSTQYF. The CDR3 DNA reads TGTGCCAGCAGCTTAGGACGTCCGGGACAGGGGCCGAGTACGCAGTATTTT.

The CDR3 DNA reads as TGTGCCAGTAGTACGCTATCCTGGAGTAGCAATCAGCCCCAGCATTTT. Its protein product is CASSTLSWSSNQPQHF. This rearrangement joins TRBV19 to TRBJ1-5; D is unclear. The CDR3 consists of 16 residues. Germline V lookup: CDR1 LNHDA, CDR2 SQIVND (reference sequence). V gave up 4 bases and J gave up 0 bases, with 13 bases separating them.

In its sample, this clone was seen once. The chain couples TRBV14 to TRBJ2-3, with TRBD1 matching over 7 bases. The germline CDR1 and CDR2 sequences are SGHDN and FVKESK. This CDR3 has 14 amino acids. V lost 4 bases, J lost 4 bases, and 5 bases stayed unmatched. The DNA for the CDR3 is TGTGCCAGCAGCCTCGGACAGGTTTCAGATACGCAGTATTTT. Translated, it gives CASSLGQVSDTQYF.

The chain has TRBV5-1 and TRBJ2-3, with 7 bases matching TRBD2. CDR1 SGHRS and CDR2 YFSETQ come from the germline V gene. With V trimmed by 0 bases and J by 0 bases, 7 bases remained unmatched. This CDR3 spans 17 amino acids. The CDR3 bases are TGCGCCAGCAGCTTGGCCGGAGCGGGGTCTAGCACAGATACGCAGTATTTT. Encoded protein: CASSLAGAGSSTDTQYF.

CDR3 nucleotide sequence: TGTGCCAGCAGCGACTCGGGCTACACTGAAGCTTTCTTT. It codes for CASSDSGYTEAFF. This chain connects TRBV2 to TRBJ1-1; D remains unclear. Trimming left V 6 bases short and J 3 bases short, with 11 bases between. Germline-derived CDR1 and CDR2 are SNHLY and FYNNEI. The CDR3 has 13 amino acids.

The genes are TRBV3-1 (or the pseudogene TRBV3-2) and TRBJ1-1; D uncertain. V was trimmed by 1 base and J by 1 base, leaving 7 bases between them. CDR3 length equals 14 residues. CDR1 and CDR2 from the germline V gene are LGHDT and YNNKEL (reference sequence). CDR3 sequence: CASSQVTENTEAFF. The DNA for the CDR3 is TGTGCCAGCAGCCAAGTCACCGAGAACACTGAAGCTTTCTTT.

J is TRBJ2-1 and V is TRBV14; 8 bases agree with TRBD1. The CDR3 consists of 17 residues. Germline values: CDR1 SGHDN, CDR2 FVKESK. Losses at the gene ends were 1 base for V and 3 bases for J; bases not matched to a gene: 8. The DNA for the CDR3 is TGTGCCAGCAGCCAAGGTTTGGACAGGGTCATCTACAATGAGCAGTTCTTC. It yields the protein CASSQGLDRVIYNEQFF.

J is TRBJ2-3 and V is TRBV6-5; 7 nucleotides line up with TRBD2. Trimming took 5 bases from V and 6 from J; bases not matched to a gene: 8. Germline V lookup: CDR1 MNHEY, CDR2 SVGAGI. The CDR3 runs 14 residues. The CDR3 coding sequence is TGTGCCAGCAGTCCCCGGGGTAGCGGGGATACGCAGTATTTT. Encoded protein: CASSPRGSGDTQYF.

The genes are TRBV7-2 and TRBJ2-4; D assignment may be TRBD1 or TRBD2 (5 bases each). The CDR3 spans 17 residues. Germline V gene lookup returns CDR1 SGHTA and CDR2 FQGNSA. Deletions cut 2 bases from V and 5 bases from J, with 19 bases between. CDR3 sequence (DNA): TGTGCCAGCAGCTTAAGTTGGGGGTCCCCTAAGGAAAACATTCAGTACTTC. As protein: CASSLSWGSPKENIQYF.

This rearrangement joins TRBV7-3 to TRBJ2-3; D gene ambiguous. V was trimmed by 6 bases and J by 2 bases, leaving 15 bases between them. Germline V gene lookup returns CDR1 SGHTA and CDR2 FQGTGA. The CDR3 contains 15 residues. The DNA of the CDR3 is TGTGCCAGCAGTTTGACACCTGAACCCACAGATACGCAGTATTTT. Translation gives CASSLTPEPTDTQYF.

The genes are TRBV15 and TRBJ2-1; D gene unclear. V lost 4 bases and J lost 9, with 22 bases in between. The CDR3 has 16 amino acids. In germline, CDR1 is LNHNV, CDR2 YYDKDF (reference sequence). DNA for the CDR3: TGTGCCACCAGCACCCCCCCCGGTCCGTTCCTTGTTGAGCAGTTCTTC. Protein sequence: CATSTPPGPFLVEQFF.

The rearrangement links TRBV19 to TRBJ2-5; maybe TRBD2 (5 bases). Germline assignment: CDR1 LNHDA and CDR2 SQIVND (reference sequence). V was clipped by 2 bases and J by 2 bases, with 6 bases between them. CDR3 length equals 13 residues. The CDR3 loop reads CASSIQRQETQYF. DNA of the CDR3: TGTGCCAGTAGTATACAGCGGCAAGAGACCCAGTACTTC.

Points on this clone: At the DNA level, this CDR3 is encoded by other sequences in the same sample as well. The CDR3, as DNA: TGTGCCAGCAGCGTAGGTGGGACTAGCGGCACAGATACGCAGTATTTT. As protein: CASSVGGTSGTDTQYF. The chain employs TRBV9 and TRBJ2-3, with 10 nucleotides matching TRBD2. Trimming at V came to 0 bases and at J to 1 base, leaving 2 bases not matched to a gene. Germline-derived CDR1 and CDR2 are SGDLS and YYNGEE. The CDR3 runs to 16 residues.